A single sample is the source of the 13 T cell receptor beta chains below, sequenced in a study of blood T cell repertoires in COVID-19. TCRdb keeps only in-frame clones here, not all; method: immunoSEQ multiplex PCR. The table shows 250,000 or so clones, with roughly four fifths occurring only once. What was sequenced was peripheral blood. The receptors stem from a young woman with acute or convalescent COVID-19.

The chain carries TRBV7-3 and TRBJ2-2; TRBD2 aligns across 9 bases. Germline V gene sequence: CDR1 SGHTA, CDR2 FQGTGA. The CDR3 is made up of 16 amino acids. Trimming took 2 bases from V and 6 from J; bases not matched to a gene: 7. The CDR3: CASSLFSGGIPGELFF. Written as DNA, the CDR3 is TGTGCCAGCAGCTTATTTAGCGGGGGAATTCCCGGGGAGCTGTTTTTT. Based on the CDR3 plus reference TRBV7-3 and TRBJ2-2, the full variable domain is GAGVSQTPSNKVTEKGKYVELRCDPISGHTALYWYRQSLGQGPEFLIYFQGTGAADDSGLPNDRFFAVRPEGSVSTLKIQRTERGDSAVYLCASSLFSGGIPGELFFGEGSRLTVL.

The CDR3 is CASSLQHNYGYTF. The CDR3 DNA is TGTGCCAGCAGTTTACAACATAACTATGGCTACACCTTC. The chain recombines TRBV12-3 or TRBV12-4 with TRBJ1-2; D call uncertain. The germline V and J ends were trimmed by 2 bases and 1 base, with 5 bases remaining between them. This CDR3 contains 13 residues.

The chain carries TRBV27 and TRBJ2-7, with TRBD2 as a possible D gene (6 bases). This CDR3 is built from 13 residues. The germline V gene has CDR1 MNHEY and CDR2 SMNVEV (reference sequence). Trimming cost V 2 bases and J 6 bases, with 11 bases left between them. CDR3 DNA: TGTGCCAGCAGTTTAAAACTAGCCGGCGAGCAGTACTTC. Translated, it gives CASSLKLAGEQYF.

CDR3 nucleotides: TGTGCCAGCAGCCAAGTATGGCCGAACACTGAAGCTTTCTTT. It specifies CASSQVWPNTEAFF. The chain uses TRBV3-1 (or the pseudogene TRBV3-2) and TRBJ1-1, with D hard to call. The CDR3 sequence is 14 residues long. V gave up 1 base and J gave up 1 base, with 7 bases separating them. From germline, CDR1 is LGHDT and CDR2 YNNKEL (reference sequence).

The CDR3 DNA reads as TGCGCCAGCAGCTTGGGAGGCCTTCGAGAGACCCAGTACTTC. Its translation: CASSLGGLRETQYF. The rearrangement links TRBV5-1 to TRBJ2-5; D gene unclear. CDR3 length: 14 amino acids. Germline values: CDR1 SGHRS, CDR2 YFSETQ. V was pared by 0 bases and J by 4 bases, with 10 bases between.

The CDR3 DNA sequence: TGTGCCAGTAGTCTTGAACTAGCGGGAGTCTACAATGAGCAGTTCTTC. This codes for CASSLELAGVYNEQFF. V usage is TRBV19 and J usage is TRBJ2-1, with 11 bases lining up with TRBD2. The CDR3 has 16 amino acids. The ends lost 5 bases at V and 3 bases at J; junction bases unmatched: 6. Germline CDR1 reads LNHDA; CDR2 reads SQIVND (reference sequence).

The V and J genes are TRBV7-9 and TRBJ2-3; 9 bases fit TRBD2. CDR3 length equals 17 residues. The V and J ends lost 5 bases and 1 base, in that order; junction bases with no gene match: 10. The germline CDR1 and CDR2 sequences are SEHNR and FQNEAQ (reference sequence). CDR3 nucleotides: TGTGCCAGCAGCCCTTTCGGGCTAGCGGGACGCACAGATACGCAGTATTTT. Encoded protein: CASSPFGLAGRTDTQYF. Drawing the rest from reference TRBV7-9 and TRBJ2-3, the complete variable domain is DTGVSQNPRHKITKRGQNVTFRCDPISEHNRLYWYRQTLGQGPEFLTYFQNEAQLEKSRLLSDRFSAERPKGSFSTLEIQRTEQGDSAMYLCASSPFGLAGRTDTQYFGPGTRLTVL.

V and J are TRBV14 and TRBJ2-1, with TRBD2 matching 13 bases. After removal of 7 bases from V and 7 bases from J, the junction contained 13 bases not matched to a gene. CDR1 is SGHDN and CDR2 is FVKESK in the germline V gene. This CDR3 has 17 amino acids. The CDR3 DNA reads TGTGCCAGCAAGAAACGGCAAGGACTAGCGGGAGATAATGAGCAGTTCTTC. The encoded protein is CASKKRQGLAGDNEQFF.

V usage is TRBV24-1 and J usage is TRBJ1-5; 7 nucleotides line up with TRBD1. V gave up 4 bases and J gave up 6 bases; unmatched junction bases: 5. Germline V CDR1 and CDR2: KGHDR, SFDVKD. This CDR3 has 14 amino acids. This chain's CDR3 is CATSEQGLGQPQHF. The CDR3 coding sequence is TGTGCCACCAGTGAACAGGGGTTGGGTCAGCCCCAGCATTTT.

The rearrangement joins TRBV29-1 to TRBJ2-5, with TRBD2 as a possible D gene (6 bases). CDR3 length: 15 amino acids. V dropped 4 bases and J dropped 5 bases, with 20 bases sitting between them. Per the germline V gene, CDR1 is SQVTM and CDR2 is ANQGSEA. This CDR3 reads CSVGGLGGWGETQYF. The CDR3 DNA reads as TGCAGCGTTGGGGGCCTGGGGGGATGGGGGGAGACCCAGTACTTC. Complete variable domain (other parts from reference TRBV29-1 and TRBJ2-5): SAVISQKPSRDICQRGTSLTIQCQVDSQVTMMFWYRQQPGQSLTLIATANQGSEATYESGFVIDKFPISRPNLTFSTLTVSNMSPEDSSIYLCSVGGLGGWGETQYFGPGTRLLVL.

The J gene is TRBJ2-1, the V gene TRBV13; TRBD2 is a possible D gene (5 bases). The CDR3 is 14 residues long. V was cut by 0 bases and J by 6 bases, with 9 bases left in between. Germline CDR1 reads PRHDT; CDR2 reads FYEKMQ (reference sequence). Written as DNA, the CDR3 is TGTGCCAGCAGCTTAGGTGGGAGACTCAATGAGCAGTTCTTC. This codes for CASSLGGRLNEQFF.

The rearrangement uses TRBV30 and TRBJ1-3, with 12 bases identical to TRBD1. Trimming cost V 3 bases and J 0 bases; bases outside gene matches: 6. There are 17 residues in the CDR3. Germline CDR1 reads GTSNPN; CDR2 reads SVGIG (reference sequence). The CDR3 is CAWSPGTGGPSGNTIYF. CDR3 in DNA: TGTGCCTGGAGCCCCGGGACAGGGGGCCCCTCTGGAAACACCATATATTTT.

The chain uses TRBV11-1 and TRBJ1-6; TRBD1 matches at 7 bases. Trimming removed 2 bases from V and 9 bases from J; junction bases left unmatched: 4. The germline V gene has CDR1 SGHAT and CDR2 FQDESV (reference sequence). CDR3 length equals 14 residues. Written as DNA, the CDR3 is TGTGCCAGCAGCTTAAGGGGGCGAGGTTCACCCCTCCACTTT. It yields the protein CASSLRGRGSPLHF.